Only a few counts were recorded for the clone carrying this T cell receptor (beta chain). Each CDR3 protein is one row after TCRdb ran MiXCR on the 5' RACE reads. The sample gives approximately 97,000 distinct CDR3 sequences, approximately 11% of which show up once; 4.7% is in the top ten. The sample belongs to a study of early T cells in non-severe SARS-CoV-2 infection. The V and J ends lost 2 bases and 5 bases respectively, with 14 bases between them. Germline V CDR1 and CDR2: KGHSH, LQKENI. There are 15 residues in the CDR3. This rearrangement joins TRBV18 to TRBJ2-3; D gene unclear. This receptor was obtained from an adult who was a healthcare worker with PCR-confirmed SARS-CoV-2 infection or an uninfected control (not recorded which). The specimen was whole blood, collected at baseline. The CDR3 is CASSPGPLNQDTQYF. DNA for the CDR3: TGTGCCAGCTCACCAGGGCCCCTAAACCAAGATACGCAGTATTTT. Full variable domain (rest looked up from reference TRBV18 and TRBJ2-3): NAGVMQNPRHLVRRRGQEARLRCSPMKGHSHVYWYRQLPEEGLKFMVYLQKENIIDESGMPKERFSAEFPKEGPSILRIQQVVRGDSAAYFCASSPGPLNQDTQYFGPGTRLTVL.